This T cell receptor beta chain came from a study of blood T cell repertoires in COVID-19. Study-level information: Samples representing acute and convalescent COVID-19 were sourced from the United States, Italy and Spain.

In the original analysis: It was from reference gene primer amplification that nucleated cell counts were estimated. TCRdb's table, derived via immunoSEQ multiplex PCR, lists solely in-frame clones and lacks some. Clone size and the V and J calls come from that table; the DNA yielded D and trimming. The sample includes about 400,000 clones, roughly 85% seen only once; the top ten take approximately 2%. The germline CDR1 and CDR2 sequences are MGHDK and SYGVNS. This CDR3 spans 15 amino acids. J lost 5 bases, V lost 6 bases, and 10 bases had no gene match. Ages ranged from about 18 to 90 years, with residence in about 24 US areas.

The V gene is TRBV25-1, the J gene TRBJ2-5; 9 bases align to TRBD1. The sequenced sample was PBMCs or T cells enriched from blood (not recorded which). This TCR was sampled from a woman aged 18-29 years with acute COVID-19. CDR3 coding DNA: TGTGCCAGCAGCGAAGGGACAGGGATGGGGGAGACCCAGTACTTC. It yields the protein CASSEGTGMGETQYF.